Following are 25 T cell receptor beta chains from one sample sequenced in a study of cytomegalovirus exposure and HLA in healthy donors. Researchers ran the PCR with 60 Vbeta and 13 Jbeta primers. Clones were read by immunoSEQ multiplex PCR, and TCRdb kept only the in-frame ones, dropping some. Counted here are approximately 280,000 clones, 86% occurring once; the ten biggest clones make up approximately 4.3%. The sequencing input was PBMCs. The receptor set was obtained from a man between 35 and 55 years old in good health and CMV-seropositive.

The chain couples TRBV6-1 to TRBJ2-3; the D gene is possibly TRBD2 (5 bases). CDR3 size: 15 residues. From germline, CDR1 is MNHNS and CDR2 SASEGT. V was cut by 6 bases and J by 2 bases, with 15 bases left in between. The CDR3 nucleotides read TGTGCCAGCAGGCTCCAGGACTGGTCCACAGATACGCAGTATTTT. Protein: CASRLQDWSTDTQYF.

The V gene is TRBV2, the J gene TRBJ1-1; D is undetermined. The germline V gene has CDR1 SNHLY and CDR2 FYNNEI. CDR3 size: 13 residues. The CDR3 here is CALYDGMNTEAFF. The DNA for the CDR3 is TGTGCACTATATGACGGTATGAACACTGAAGCTTTCTTT.

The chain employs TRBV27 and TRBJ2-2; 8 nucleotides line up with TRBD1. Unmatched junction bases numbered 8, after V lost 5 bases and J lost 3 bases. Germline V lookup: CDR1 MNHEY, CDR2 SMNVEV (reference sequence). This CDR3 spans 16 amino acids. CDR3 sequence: CASSLGQGLYTGELFF. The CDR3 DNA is TGTGCCAGCAGTCTAGGACAGGGCCTCTACACCGGGGAGCTGTTTTTT.

The CDR3 loop is CATSRGGTGANVLTF. CDR3 in DNA: TGTGCCACCAGCAGAGGGGGCACTGGGGCCAACGTCCTGACTTTC. V usage is TRBV15 and J usage is TRBJ2-6; perhaps TRBD1 as D (5 bases). V was clipped by 1 base and J by 2 bases, with 6 bases between them. CDR3 length: 15 amino acids. Germline-derived CDR1 and CDR2 are LNHNV and YYDKDF (reference sequence).

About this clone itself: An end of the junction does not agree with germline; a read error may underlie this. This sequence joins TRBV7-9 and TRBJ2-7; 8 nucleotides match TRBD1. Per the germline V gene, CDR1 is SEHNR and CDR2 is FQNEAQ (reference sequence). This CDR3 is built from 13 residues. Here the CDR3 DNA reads TGTTCCAGCAGCTTGGGACAGGCCTACGAGCAGTACTTC. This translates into CSSSLGQAYEQYF.

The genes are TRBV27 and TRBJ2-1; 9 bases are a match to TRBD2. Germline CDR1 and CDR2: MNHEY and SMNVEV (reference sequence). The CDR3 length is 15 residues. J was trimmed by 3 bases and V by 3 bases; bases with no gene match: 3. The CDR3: CASSFSSGNYNEQFF. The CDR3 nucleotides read TGTGCCAGCAGTTTTTCTAGCGGGAACTACAATGAGCAGTTCTTC.

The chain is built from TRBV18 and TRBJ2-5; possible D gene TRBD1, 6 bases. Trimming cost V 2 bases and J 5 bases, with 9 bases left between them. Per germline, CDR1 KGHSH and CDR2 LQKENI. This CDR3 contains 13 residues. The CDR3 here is CASSPYRDETQYF. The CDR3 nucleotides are TGTGCCAGCTCACCATACAGGGACGAGACCCAGTACTTC. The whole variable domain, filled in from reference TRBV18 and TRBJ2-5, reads NAGVMQNPRHLVRRRGQEARLRCSPMKGHSHVYWYRQLPEEGLKFMVYLQKENIIDESGMPKERFSAEFPKEGPSILRIQQVVRGDSAAYFCASSPYRDETQYFGPGTRLLVL.

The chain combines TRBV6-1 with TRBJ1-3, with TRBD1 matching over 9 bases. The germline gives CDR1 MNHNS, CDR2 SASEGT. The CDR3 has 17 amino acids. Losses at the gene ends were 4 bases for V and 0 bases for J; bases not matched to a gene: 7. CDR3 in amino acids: CASSADRGDSSGNTIYF. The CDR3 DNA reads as TGTGCCAGCAGTGCGGACAGGGGCGATAGCTCTGGAAACACCATATATTTT.

The CDR3 DNA follows: TGTGCCAGCAGCTTCGGAGGGACTAGCTATTACGAGCAGTACTTC. This sequence encodes CASSFGGTSYYEQYF. The chain employs TRBV5-8 and TRBJ2-7; 9 nucleotides agree with TRBD2. Germline assignment: CDR1 SGHTS and CDR2 YDEGEE. V lost 2 bases to trimming and J lost 4 bases; unmatched junction nucleotides: 7. The CDR3 is 15 residues long.

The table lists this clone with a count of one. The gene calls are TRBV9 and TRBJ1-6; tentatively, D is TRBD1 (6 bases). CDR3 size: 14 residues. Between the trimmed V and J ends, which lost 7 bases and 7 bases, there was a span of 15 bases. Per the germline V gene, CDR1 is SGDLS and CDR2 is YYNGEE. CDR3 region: CASGGHRLNSPLHF. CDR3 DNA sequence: TGTGCCAGCGGGGGACACCGCTTGAATTCACCCCTCCACTTT.

CDR3 in DNA: TGTGCCAGCAGCGCGGGGGGAACTAGCGGGATTAATGAGCAGTTCTTC. The encoded protein is CASSAGGTSGINEQFF. This sequence joins TRBV9 and TRBJ2-1; TRBD2 aligns across 10 bases. CDR3 length equals 16 residues. V gave up 3 bases and J gave up 7 bases; unmatched junction bases: 10. From germline, CDR1 is SGDLS and CDR2 YYNGEE.

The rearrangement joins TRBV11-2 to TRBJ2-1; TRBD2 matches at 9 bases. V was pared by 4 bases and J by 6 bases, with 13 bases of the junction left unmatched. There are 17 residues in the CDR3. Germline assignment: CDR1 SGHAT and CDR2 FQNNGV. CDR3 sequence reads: CASSSTGLASGANEQFF. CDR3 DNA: TGTGCCAGCAGCTCCACGGGACTAGCCTCTGGGGCCAATGAGCAGTTCTTC.

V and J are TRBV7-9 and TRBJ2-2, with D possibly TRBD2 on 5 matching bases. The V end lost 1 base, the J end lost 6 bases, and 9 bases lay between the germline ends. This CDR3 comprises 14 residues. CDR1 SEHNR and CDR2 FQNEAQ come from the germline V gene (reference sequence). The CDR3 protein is CASSLGVSAGELFF. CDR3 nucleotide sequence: TGTGCCAGCAGCTTAGGAGTTAGCGCCGGGGAGCTGTTTTTT.

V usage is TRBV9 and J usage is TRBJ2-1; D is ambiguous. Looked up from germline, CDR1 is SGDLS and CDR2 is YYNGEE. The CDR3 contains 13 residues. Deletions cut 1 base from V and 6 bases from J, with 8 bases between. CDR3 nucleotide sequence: TGTGCCAGCAGCGTAAGCCCACCCAATGAGCAGTTCTTC. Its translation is CASSVSPPNEQFF.

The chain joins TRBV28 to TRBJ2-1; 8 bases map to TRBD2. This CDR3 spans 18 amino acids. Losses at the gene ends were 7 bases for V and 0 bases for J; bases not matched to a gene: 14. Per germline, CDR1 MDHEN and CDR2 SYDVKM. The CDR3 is CASIPGEREPSSYNEQFF. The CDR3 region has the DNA TGTGCCAGCATCCCAGGTGAGCGGGAGCCGAGCTCCTACAATGAGCAGTTCTTC.

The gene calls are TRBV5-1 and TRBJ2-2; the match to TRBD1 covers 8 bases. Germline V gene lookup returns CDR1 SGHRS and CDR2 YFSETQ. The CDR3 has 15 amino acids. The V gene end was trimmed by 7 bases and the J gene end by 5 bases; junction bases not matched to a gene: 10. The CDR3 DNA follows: TGCGCCAGCGGAGCCGGGACAGGAATGACCGGGGAGCTGTTTTTT. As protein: CASGAGTGMTGELFF.

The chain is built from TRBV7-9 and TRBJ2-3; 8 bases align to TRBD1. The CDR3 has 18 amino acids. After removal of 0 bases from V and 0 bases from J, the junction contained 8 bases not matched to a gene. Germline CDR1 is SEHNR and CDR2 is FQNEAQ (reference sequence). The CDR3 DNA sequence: TGTGCCAGCAGCTTAGCCCGTGGGACAGGCGGTAGCACAGATACGCAGTATTTT. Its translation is CASSLARGTGGSTDTQYF.

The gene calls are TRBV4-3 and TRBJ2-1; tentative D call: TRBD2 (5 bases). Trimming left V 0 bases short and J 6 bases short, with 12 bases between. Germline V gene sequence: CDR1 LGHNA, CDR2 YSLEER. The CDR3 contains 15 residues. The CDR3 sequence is CASSQDQHRGNEQFF. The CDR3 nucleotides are TGCGCCAGCAGCCAAGATCAACACCGGGGCAATGAGCAGTTCTTC.

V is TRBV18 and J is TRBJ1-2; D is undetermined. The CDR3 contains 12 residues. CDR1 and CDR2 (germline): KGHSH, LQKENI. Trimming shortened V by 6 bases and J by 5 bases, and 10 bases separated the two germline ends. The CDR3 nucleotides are TGTGCCAGCTCTCCAGAGGAATATGGCTACACCTTC. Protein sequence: CASSPEEYGYTF.

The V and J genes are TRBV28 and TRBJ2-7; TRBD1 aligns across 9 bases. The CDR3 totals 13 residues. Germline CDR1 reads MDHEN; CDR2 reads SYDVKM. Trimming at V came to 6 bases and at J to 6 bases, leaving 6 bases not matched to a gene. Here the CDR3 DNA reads TGTGCCAGCAGGGAGACAGGGGGAATCGAGCAGTACTTC. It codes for CASRETGGIEQYF.

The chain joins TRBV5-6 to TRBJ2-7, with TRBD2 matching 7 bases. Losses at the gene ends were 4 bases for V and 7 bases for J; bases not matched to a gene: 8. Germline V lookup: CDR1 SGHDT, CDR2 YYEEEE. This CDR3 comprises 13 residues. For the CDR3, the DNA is TGTGCCAGCAGCCCAGGACTAGTATGGGAGCAGTACTTC. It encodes CASSPGLVWEQYF.

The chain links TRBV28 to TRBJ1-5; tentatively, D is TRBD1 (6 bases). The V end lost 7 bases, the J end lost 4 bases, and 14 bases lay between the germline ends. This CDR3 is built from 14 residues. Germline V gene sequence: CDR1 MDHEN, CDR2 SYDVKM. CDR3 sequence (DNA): TGTGCCAGCATCGTAGGGGGGGGGAATCAGCCCCAGCATTTT. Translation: CASIVGGGNQPQHF.

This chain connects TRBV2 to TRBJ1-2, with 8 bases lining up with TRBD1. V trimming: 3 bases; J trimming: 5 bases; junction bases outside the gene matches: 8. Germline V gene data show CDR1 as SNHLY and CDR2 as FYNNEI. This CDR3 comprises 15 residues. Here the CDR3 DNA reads TGTGCCAGCAGTGACCCACACGGGACAGGTTATGGCTACACCTTC. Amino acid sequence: CASSDPHGTGYGYTF.

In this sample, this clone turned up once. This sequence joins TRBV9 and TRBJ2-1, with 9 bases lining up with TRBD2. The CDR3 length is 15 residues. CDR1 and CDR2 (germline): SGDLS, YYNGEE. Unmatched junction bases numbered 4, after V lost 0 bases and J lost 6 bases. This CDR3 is CASSVGSSGTNEQFF. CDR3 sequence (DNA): TGTGCCAGCAGCGTAGGTTCTAGCGGGACCAATGAGCAGTTCTTC.

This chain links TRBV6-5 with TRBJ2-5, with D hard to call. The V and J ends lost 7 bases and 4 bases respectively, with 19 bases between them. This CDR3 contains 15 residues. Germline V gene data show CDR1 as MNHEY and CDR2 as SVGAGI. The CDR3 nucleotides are TGTGCCAGCACCCACACGCAGTCCCGTGGAGAGACCCAGTACTTC. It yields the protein CASTHTQSRGETQYF.